The T cell receptor (beta chain) under discussion was sequenced for a study of T cells in Graves' hyperthyroidism and ophthalmopathy. A Clinical Activity Score of at least 3, a NOSPECS grade of at least 4 and a duration under 3 months were recorded in the ophthalmopathy patients. Those patients with uncontrolled infection, other autoimmune disease, pregnancy or lactation were excluded. This clonotype was seen many times. Its target is unknown. V was shortened by 6 bases and J by 5 bases, with 17 bases between the two germline ends. This CDR3 is 14 amino acids long. The germline gives CDR1 ENHRY, CDR2 SYGVKD. RNA transcripts were the template for amplifying TCR beta CDR3 regions. Carried out on the TCR CDR3, a first-round RT-PCR used the HTBI primer set. TCRdb reanalysed the multiplex PCR reads using MiXCR and keeps one entry per CDR3 protein. The sample has around 400,000 distinct CDR3 sequences, 15% seen once.

Findings and limits, study-wide: Most expanded thyroid clonotypes above 0.001 recurred in blood.

The sequence came from a woman between 55 and 75 years old with Graves' ophthalmopathy. V is TRBV10-3 and J is TRBJ2-7; D might be TRBD1 or TRBD2, each matching 5 bases. The material sequenced was blood. This CDR3 is CAISSGTPAHEQYF. The CDR3 region has the DNA TGTGCCATCAGCTCCGGGACCCCCGCGCACGAGCAGTACTTC.